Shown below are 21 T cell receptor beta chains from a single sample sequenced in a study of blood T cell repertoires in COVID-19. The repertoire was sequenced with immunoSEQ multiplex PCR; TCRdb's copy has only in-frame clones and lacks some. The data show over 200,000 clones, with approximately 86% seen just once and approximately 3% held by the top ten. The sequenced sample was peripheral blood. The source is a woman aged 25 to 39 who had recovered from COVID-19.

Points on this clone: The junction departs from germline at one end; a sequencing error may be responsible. The CDR3 nucleotides are TGTGCCAGCAGTTACTCGAACCTAGCGGAGTTCGCCCCCCACTTC. Translating gives CASSYSNLAEFAPHF. V is TRBV6-5 and J is TRBJ2-5; 7 bases are a match to TRBD2. There are 15 residues in the CDR3. Germline V gene data show CDR1 as MNHEY and CDR2 as SVGAGI.

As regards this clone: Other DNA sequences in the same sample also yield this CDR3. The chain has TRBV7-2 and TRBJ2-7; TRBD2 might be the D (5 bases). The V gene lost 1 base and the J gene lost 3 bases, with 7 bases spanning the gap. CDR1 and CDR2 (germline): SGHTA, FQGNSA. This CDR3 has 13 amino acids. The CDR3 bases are TGTGCCAGCAGCTTAGGACGGGACTACGAGCAGTACTTC. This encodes CASSLGRDYEQYF.

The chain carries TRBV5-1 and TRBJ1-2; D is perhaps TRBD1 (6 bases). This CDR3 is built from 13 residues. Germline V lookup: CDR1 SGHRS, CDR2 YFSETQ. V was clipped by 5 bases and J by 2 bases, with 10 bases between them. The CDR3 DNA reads TGCGCCAGCAGATACACAGGGAACTATGGCTACACCTTC. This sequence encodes CASRYTGNYGYTF.

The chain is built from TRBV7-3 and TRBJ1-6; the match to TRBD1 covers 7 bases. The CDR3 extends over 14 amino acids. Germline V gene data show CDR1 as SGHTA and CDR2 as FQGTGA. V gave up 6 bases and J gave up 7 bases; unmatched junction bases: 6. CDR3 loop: CASSSGTENSPLHF. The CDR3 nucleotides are TGTGCCAGCAGTTCCGGGACAGAGAATTCACCCCTCCACTTT.

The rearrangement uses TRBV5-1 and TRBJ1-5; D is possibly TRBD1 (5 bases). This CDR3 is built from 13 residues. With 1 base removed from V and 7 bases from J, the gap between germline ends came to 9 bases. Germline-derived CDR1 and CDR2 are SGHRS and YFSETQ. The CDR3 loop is CASSLYQGQPQHF. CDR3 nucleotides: TGCGCCAGCAGCTTGTACCAGGGACAGCCCCAGCATTTT.

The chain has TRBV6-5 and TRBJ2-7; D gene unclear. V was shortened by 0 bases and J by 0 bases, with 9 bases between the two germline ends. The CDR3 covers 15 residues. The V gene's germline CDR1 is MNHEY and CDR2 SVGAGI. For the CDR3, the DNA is TGTGCCAGCAGTTACTCACAATGGTTCTCCTACGAGCAGTACTTC. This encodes CASSYSQWFSYEQYF.

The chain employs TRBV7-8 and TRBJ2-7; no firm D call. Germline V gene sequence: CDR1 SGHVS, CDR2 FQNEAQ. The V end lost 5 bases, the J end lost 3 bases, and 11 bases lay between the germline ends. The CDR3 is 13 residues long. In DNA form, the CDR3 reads TGTGCCAGCAGCCCCGCCGCTAACTACGAGCAGTACTTC. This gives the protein CASSPAANYEQYF. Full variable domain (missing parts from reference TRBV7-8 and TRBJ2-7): GAGVSQSPRYKVAKRGQDVALRCDPISGHVSLFWYQQALGQGPEFLTYFQNEAQLDKSGLPSDRFFAERPEGSVSTLKIQRTQQEDSAVYLCASSPAANYEQYFGPGTRLTVT.

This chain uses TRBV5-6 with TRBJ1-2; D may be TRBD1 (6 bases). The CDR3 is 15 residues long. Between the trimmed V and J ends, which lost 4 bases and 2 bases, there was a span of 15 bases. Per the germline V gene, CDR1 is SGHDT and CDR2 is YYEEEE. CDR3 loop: CASSLKPQGNYGYTF. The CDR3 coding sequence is TGTGCCAGCAGCCTGAAACCGCAGGGGAACTATGGCTACACCTTC.

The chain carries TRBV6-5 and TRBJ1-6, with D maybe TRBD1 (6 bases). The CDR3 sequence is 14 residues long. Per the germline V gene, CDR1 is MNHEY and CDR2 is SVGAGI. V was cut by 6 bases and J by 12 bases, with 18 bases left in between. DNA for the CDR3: TGTGCCAGCAGCCCGGGACACCCGGCGGGACCCCTCCACTTT. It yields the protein CASSPGHPAGPLHF.

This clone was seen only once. The CDR3 DNA sequence: TGCGCCAGCAGTCTTAACGGGGAGCCCTCTGGGGCCAACGTCCTGACTTTC. This translates into CASSLNGEPSGANVLTF. J is TRBJ2-6 and V is TRBV4-1; TRBD2 is a possible D gene (5 bases). The V end was cut by 6 bases, the J end by 0 bases, with 15 bases between. Germline V gives CDR1 MGHRA, CDR2 YSYEKL. This CDR3 is built from 17 residues.

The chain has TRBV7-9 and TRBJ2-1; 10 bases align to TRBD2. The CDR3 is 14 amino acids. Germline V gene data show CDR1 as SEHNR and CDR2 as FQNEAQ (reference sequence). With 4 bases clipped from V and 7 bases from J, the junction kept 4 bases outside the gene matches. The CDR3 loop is CASSSAGGPNEQFF. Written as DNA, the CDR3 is TGTGCCAGCAGCTCAGCGGGGGGGCCAAATGAGCAGTTCTTC.

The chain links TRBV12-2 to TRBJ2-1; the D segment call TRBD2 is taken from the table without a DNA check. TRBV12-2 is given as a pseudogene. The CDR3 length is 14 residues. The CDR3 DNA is TGTGCAAGTCGCTTAGGAGTCTCCTACAATGAGCAGTTCTTC. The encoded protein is CASRLGVSYNEQFF.

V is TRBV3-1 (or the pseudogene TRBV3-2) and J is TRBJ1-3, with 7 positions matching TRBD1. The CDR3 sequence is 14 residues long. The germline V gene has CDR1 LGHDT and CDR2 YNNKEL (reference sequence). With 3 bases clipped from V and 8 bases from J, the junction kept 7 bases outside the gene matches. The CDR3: CASSHLDRVHTIYF. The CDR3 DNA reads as TGTGCCAGCAGCCATCTTGACAGGGTACACACCATATATTTT.

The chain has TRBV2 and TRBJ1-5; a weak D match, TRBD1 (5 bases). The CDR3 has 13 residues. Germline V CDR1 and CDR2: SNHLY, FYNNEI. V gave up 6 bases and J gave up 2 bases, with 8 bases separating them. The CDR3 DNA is TGTGCCAGCAGACCGACAGGCAATCAGCCCCAGCATTTT. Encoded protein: CASRPTGNQPQHF.

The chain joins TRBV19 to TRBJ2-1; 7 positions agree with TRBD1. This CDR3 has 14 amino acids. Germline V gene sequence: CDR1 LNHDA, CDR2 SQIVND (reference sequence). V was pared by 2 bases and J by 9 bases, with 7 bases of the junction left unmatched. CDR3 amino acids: CASSISDRAGEQFF. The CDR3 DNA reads TGTGCCAGTAGTATAAGCGACAGGGCTGGTGAGCAGTTCTTC.

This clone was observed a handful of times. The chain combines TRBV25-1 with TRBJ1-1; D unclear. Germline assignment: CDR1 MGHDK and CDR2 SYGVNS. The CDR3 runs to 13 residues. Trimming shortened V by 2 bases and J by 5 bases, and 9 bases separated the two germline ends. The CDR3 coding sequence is TGTGCCAGCAGTGAAGCTGGGAGGACTGAAGCTTTCTTT. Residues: CASSEAGRTEAFF.

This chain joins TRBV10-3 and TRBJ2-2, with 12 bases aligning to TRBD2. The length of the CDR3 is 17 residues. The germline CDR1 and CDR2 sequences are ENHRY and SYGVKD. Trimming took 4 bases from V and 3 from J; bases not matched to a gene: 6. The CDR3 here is CAISAASGGAHTGELFF. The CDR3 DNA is TGTGCCATCAGTGCCGCTAGCGGGGGGGCCCACACCGGGGAGCTGTTTTTT.

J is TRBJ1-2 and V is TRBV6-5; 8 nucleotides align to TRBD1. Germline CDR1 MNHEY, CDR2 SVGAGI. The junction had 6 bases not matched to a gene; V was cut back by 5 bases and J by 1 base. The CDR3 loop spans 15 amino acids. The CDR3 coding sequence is TGTGCCAGCAGTAGACAGGGGCCTATTAACTATGGCTACACCTTC. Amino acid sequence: CASSRQGPINYGYTF.

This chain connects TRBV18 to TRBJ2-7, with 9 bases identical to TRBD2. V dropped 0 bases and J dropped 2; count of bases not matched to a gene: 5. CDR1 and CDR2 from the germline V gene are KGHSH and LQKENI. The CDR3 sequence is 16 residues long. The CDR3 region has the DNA TGTGCCAGCTCACCACCAGGAGCGGGGGGTGCCTACGAGCAGTACTTC. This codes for CASSPPGAGGAYEQYF.

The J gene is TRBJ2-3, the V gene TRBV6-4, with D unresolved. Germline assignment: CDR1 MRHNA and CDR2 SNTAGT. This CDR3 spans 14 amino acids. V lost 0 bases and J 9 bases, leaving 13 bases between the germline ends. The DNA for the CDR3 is TGTGCCAGCAGTGACTCTTCAACACACTACACGCAGTATTTT. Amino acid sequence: CASSDSSTHYTQYF.

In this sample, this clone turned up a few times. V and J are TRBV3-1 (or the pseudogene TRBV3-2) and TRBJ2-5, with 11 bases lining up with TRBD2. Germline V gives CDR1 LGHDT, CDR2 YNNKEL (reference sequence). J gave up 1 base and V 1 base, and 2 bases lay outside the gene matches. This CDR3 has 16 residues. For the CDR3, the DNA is TGTGCCAGCAGCCAAGTCGGGACTAGCGGCCAAGAGACCCAGTACTTC. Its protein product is CASSQVGTSGQETQYF.